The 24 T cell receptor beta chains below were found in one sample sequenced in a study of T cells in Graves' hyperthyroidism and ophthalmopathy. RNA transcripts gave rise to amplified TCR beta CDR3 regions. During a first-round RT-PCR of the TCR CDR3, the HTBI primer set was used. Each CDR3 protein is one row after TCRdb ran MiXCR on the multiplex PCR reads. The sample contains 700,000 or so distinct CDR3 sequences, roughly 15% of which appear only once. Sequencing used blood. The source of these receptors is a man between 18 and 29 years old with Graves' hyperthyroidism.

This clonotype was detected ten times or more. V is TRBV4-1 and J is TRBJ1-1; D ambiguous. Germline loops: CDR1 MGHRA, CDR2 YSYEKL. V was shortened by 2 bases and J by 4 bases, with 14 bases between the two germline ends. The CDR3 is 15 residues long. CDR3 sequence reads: CASSQLANWGTEAFF. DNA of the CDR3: TGCGCCAGCAGCCAACTCGCAAATTGGGGCACTGAAGCTTTCTTT.

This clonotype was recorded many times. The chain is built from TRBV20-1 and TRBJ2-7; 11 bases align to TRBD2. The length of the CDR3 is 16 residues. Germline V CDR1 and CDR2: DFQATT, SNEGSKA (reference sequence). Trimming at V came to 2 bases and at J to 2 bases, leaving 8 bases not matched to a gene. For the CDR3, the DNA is TGCAGTGCTAGATTCATAGCGGGAGGGCCTCCCTACGAGCAGTACTTC. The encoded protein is CSARFIAGGPPYEQYF.

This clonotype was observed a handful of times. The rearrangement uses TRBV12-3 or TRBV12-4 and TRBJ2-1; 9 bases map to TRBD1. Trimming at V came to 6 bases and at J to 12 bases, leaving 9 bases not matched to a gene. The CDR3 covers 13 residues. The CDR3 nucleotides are TGTGCCAGCAGAGGACAGGGGTCCCCTATGCAGTTCTTC. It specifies CASRGQGSPMQFF.

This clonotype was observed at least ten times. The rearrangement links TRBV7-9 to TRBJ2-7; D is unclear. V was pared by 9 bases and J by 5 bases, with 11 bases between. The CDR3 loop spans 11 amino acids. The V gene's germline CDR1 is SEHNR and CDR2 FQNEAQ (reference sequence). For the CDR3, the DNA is TGTGCCAGTACAAAGGGCCACGAGCAGTACTTC. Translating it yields CASTKGHEQYF.

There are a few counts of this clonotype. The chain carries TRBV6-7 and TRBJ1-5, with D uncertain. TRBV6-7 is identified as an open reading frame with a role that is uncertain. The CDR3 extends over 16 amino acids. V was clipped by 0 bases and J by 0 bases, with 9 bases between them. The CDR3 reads CASSYSLICSNQPQHF. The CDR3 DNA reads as TGTGCCAGCAGTTACTCGCTAATATGTAGCAATCAGCCCCAGCATTTT.

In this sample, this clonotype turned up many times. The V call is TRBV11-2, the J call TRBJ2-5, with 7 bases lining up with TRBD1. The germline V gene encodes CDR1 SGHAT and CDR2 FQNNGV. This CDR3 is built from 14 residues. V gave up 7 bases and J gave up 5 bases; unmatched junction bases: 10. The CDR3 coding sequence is TGTGCCAGCACCCGGACAGGCAGCAGGGAGACCCAGTACTTC. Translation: CASTRTGSRETQYF.

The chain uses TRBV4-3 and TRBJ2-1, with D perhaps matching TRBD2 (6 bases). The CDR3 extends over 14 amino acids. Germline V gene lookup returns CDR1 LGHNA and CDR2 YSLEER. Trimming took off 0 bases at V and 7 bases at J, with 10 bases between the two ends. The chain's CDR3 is CASSQDWAGNEQFF. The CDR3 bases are TGCGCCAGCAGCCAAGATTGGGCGGGGAATGAGCAGTTCTTC.

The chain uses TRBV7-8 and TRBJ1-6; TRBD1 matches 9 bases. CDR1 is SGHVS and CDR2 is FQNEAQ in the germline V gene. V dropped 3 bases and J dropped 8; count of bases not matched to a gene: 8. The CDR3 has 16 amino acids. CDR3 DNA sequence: TGTGCCAGCAGCTTCATCGACAGGGGGATTTATTCACCCCTCCACTTT. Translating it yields CASSFIDRGIYSPLHF.

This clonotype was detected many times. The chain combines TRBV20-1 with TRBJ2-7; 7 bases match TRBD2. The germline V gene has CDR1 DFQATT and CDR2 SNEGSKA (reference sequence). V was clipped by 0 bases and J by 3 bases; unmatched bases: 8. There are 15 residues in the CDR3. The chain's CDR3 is CSARDGRDYRYEQYF. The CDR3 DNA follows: TGCAGTGCTAGAGATGGGCGGGACTACCGCTACGAGCAGTACTTC.

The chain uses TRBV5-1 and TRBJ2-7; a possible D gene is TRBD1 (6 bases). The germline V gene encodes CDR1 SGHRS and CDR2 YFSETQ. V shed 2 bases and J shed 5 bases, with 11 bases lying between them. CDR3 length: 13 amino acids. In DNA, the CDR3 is TGCGCCAGCAGCTTACCACAGGGAGACGAGCAGTACTTC. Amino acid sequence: CASSLPQGDEQYF.

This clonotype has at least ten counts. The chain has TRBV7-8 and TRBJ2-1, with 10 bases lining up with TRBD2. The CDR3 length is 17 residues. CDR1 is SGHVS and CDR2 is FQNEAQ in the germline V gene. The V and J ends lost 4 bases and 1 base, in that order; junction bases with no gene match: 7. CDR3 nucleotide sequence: TGTGCCAGCAGCTGGGGAACTAGCGGGATGTCCTACAATGAGCAGTTCTTC. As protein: CASSWGTSGMSYNEQFF. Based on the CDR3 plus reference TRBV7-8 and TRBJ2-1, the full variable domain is GAGVSQSPRYKVAKRGQDVALRCDPISGHVSLFWYQQALGQGPEFLTYFQNEAQLDKSGLPSDRFFAERPEGSVSTLKIQRTQQEDSAVYLCASSWGTSGMSYNEQFFGPGTRLTVL.

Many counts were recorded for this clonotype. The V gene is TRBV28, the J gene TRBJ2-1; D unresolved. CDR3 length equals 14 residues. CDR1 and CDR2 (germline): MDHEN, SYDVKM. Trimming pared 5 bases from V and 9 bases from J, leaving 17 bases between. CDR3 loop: CASSQGNNYGEQFF. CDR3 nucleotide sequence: TGTGCCAGCAGTCAAGGTAACAATTATGGTGAGCAGTTCTTC.

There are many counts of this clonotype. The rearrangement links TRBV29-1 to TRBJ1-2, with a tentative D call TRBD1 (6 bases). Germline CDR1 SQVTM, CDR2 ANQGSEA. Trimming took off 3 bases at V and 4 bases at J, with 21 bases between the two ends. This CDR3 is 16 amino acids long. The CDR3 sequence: CSVEVAGTLGPYGYTF. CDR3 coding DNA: TGCAGCGTTGAGGTGGCCGGGACACTAGGTCCCTATGGCTACACCTTC.

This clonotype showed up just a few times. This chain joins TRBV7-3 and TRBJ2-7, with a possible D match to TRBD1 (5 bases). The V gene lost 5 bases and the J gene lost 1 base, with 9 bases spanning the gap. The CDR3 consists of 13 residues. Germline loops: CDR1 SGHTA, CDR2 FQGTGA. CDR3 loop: CASSTGPSYEQYF. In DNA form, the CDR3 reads TGTGCCAGCAGCACAGGACCTTCCTACGAGCAGTACTTC. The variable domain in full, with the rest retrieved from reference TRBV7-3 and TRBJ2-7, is GAGVSQTPSNKVTEKGKYVELRCDPISGHTALYWYRQSLGQGPEFLIYFQGTGAADDSGLPNDRFFAVRPEGSVSTLKIQRTERGDSAVYLCASSTGPSYEQYFGPGTRLTVT.

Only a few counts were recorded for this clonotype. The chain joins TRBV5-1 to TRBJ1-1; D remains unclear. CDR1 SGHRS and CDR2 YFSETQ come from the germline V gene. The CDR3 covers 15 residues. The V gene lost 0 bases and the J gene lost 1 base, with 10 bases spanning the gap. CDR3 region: CASSLVAYGNTEAFF. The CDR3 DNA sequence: TGCGCCAGCAGCTTGGTAGCCTATGGGAACACTGAAGCTTTCTTT. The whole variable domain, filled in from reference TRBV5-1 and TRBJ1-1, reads KAGVTQTPRYLIKTRGQQVTLSCSPISGHRSVSWYQQTPGQGLQFLFEYFSETQRNKGNFPGRFSGRQFSNSRSEMNVSTLELGDSALYLCASSLVAYGNTEAFFGQGTRLTVV.

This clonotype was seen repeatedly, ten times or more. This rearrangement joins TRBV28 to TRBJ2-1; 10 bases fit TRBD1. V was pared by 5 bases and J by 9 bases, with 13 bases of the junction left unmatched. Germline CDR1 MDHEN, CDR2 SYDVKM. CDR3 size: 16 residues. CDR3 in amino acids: CASSPLSGTGEGEQFF. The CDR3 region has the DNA TGTGCCAGCAGTCCCCTCTCCGGGACAGGGGAGGGTGAGCAGTTCTTC. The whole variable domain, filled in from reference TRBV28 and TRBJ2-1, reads DVKVTQSSRYLVKRTGEKVFLECVQDMDHENMFWYRQDPGLGLRLIYFSYDVKMKEKGDIPEGYSVSREKKERFSLILESASTNQTSMYLCASSPLSGTGEGEQFFGPGTRLTVL.

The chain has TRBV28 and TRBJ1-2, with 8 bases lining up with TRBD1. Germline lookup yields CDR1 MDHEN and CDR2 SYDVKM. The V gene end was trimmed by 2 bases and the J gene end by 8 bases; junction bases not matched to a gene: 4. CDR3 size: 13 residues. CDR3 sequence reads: CASSLTGGSGYTF. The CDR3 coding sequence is TGTGCCAGCAGTTTAACAGGGGGGTCCGGCTACACCTTC.

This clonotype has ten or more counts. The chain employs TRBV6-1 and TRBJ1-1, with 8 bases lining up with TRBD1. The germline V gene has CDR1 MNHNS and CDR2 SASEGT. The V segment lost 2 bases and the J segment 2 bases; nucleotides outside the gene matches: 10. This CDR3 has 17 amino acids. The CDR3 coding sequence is TGTGCCAGCAGTGAACGGTGGCAGGGGGCGCTTAACACTGAAGCTTTCTTT. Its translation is CASSERWQGALNTEAFF.

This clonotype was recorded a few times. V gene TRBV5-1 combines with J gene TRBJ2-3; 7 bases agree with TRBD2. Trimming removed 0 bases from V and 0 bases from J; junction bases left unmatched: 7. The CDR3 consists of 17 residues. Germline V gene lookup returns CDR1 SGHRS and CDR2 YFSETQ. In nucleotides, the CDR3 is TGCGCCAGCAGCTTGGCGGGAGGCATTACTAGCACAGATACGCAGTATTTT. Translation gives CASSLAGGITSTDTQYF.

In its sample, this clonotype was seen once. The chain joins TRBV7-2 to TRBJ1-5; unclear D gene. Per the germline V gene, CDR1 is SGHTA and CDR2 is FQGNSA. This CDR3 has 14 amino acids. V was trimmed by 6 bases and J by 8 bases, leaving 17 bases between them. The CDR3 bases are TGTGCCAGCAGTCAGATTCAAGGGCGGGAGCCCCAGCATTTT. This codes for CASSQIQGREPQHF.

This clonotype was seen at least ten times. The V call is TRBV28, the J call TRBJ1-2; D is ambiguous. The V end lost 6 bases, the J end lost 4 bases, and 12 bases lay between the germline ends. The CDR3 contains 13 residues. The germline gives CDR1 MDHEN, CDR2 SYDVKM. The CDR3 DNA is TGTGCCAGCAGCCCAGGACGGCTCTATGGCTACACCTTC. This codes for CASSPGRLYGYTF.

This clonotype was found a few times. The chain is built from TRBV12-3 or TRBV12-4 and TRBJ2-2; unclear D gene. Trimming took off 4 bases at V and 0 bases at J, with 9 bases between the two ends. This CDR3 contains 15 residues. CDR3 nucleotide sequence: TGTGCCAGCAGTTGGCAACTCGCGAACACCGGGGAGCTGTTTTTT. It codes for CASSWQLANTGELFF.

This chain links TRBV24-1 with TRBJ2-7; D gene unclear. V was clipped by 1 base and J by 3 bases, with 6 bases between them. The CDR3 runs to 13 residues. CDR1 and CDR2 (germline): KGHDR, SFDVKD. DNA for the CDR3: TGTGCCACCAGTGATTTCCCGGGCTACGAGCAGTACTTC. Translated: CATSDFPGYEQYF.

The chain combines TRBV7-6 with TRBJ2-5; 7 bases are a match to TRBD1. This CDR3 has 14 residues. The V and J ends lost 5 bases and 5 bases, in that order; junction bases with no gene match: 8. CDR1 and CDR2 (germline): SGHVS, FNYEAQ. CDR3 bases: TGTGCCAGCAGCCTTGGGACAGAGTGGGAGACCCAGTACTTC. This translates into CASSLGTEWETQYF.